The 24 T cell receptor beta chains below all came from one sample that was sequenced in a study of blood T cells in healthy people across ages. The authors ran a second PCR of about 7 to 11 cycles using a sample-barcoded 5' primer and a J-beta primer mix. TCRdb itself ran the 5' RACE reads through MiXCR, one entry per CDR3 protein. The repertoire includes more than 500,000 distinct CDR3 sequences, approximately 30% of them detected once, and around 20% sits in the top ten. The sequenced sample was blood. The receptor source for this set is an older woman in good health.

In its sample, this clonotype was seen a few times. The CDR3 DNA reads as TGCAGTGCCCTCCGGGACGCCGACCAAGAGACCCAGTACTTC. Translated: CSALRDADQETQYF. The chain joins TRBV20-1 to TRBJ2-5; D is tentatively TRBD1 or TRBD2 (5 bases each). The CDR3 contains 14 residues. Trimming shortened V by 6 bases and J by 0 bases, and 14 bases separated the two germline ends. Germline loops: CDR1 DFQATT, CDR2 SNEGSKA (reference sequence).

The CDR3 sequence: CSASMGSLPYEQYF. The CDR3 DNA follows: TGCAGTGCTAGTATGGGTTCACTCCCCTACGAGCAGTACTTC. The gene calls are TRBV20-1 and TRBJ2-7, with unresolved D. The germline gives CDR1 DFQATT, CDR2 SNEGSKA (reference sequence). V lost 3 bases, J lost 2 bases, and 14 bases lay in between. The CDR3 contains 14 residues.

The rearrangement joins TRBV3-1 to TRBJ2-5; 11 nucleotides line up with TRBD2. Germline loops: CDR1 LGHDT, CDR2 YNNKEL (reference sequence). The CDR3 loop spans 17 amino acids. V shed 1 base and J 4 bases; nucleotides not matched to a gene: 8. The CDR3 DNA is TGTGCCAGCAGCCAAGTGTTGATAGCGGGGGGGCGAGAGACCCAGTACTTC. It is translated as CASSQVLIAGGRETQYF.

This rearrangement joins TRBV14 to TRBJ2-5; D not resolved. The better agreement between TRBJ2-7 and the DNA end casts doubt on the J call. Germline V lookup: CDR1 SGHDN, CDR2 FVKESK. The CDR3 consists of 13 residues. The CDR3 DNA is TGTGCCAGCAGCCAAATAATGTCCTACGAGCAGTACTTC. Translation: CASSQIMSYEQYF.

CDR3 sequence: CASSNWGGETQYF. The CDR3 nucleotides are TGTGCCAGCAGTAACTGGGGTGGGGAGACCCAGTACTTC. The V call is TRBV25-1, the J call TRBJ2-1, with D uncertain. The end of the DNA is better explained by TRBJ2-5, so the J call may be wrong. The CDR3 is 13 residues long. Germline CDR1 is MGHDK and CDR2 is SYGVNS.

This chain joins TRBV7-2 and TRBJ2-3, with 7 bases fitting TRBD1. CDR1 and CDR2 (germline): SGHTA, FQGNSA. The CDR3 runs 17 residues. V lost 3 bases, J lost 1 base, and 10 bases stayed unmatched. The CDR3 is CASSFPPPGQGTDTQYF. Here the CDR3 DNA reads TGTGCCAGCAGCTTCCCTCCCCCAGGACAGGGCACAGATACGCAGTATTTT. Filled out from reference TRBV7-2 and TRBJ2-3, the complete variable domain reads GAGVSQSPSNKVTEKGKDVELRCDPISGHTALYWYRQSLGQGLEFLIYFQGNSAPDKSGLPSDRFSAERTGGSVSTLTIQRTQQEDSAVYLCASSFPPPGQGTDTQYFGPGTRLTVL.

This clonotype appeared a few times. The chain employs TRBV10-3 and TRBJ1-2; TRBD1 matches at 7 bases. Losses at the gene ends were 3 bases for V and 4 bases for J; bases not matched to a gene: 5. Per germline, CDR1 ENHRY and CDR2 SYGVKD. The CDR3 sequence is 14 residues long. CDR3 in DNA: TGTGCCATCAGTGATACCCGGGACAGCTATGGCTACACCTTC. Its translation: CAISDTRDSYGYTF.

This clonotype was seen more than once but under ten times. The chain links TRBV4-3 to TRBJ2-1; 12 bases match TRBD2. The CDR3 runs to 16 residues. V shed 3 bases, J shed 4 bases, and the junction held 4 bases outside the gene matches. Germline assignment: CDR1 LGHNA and CDR2 YSLEER. CDR3 sequence (DNA): TGCGCCAGCAGCCAGGATCTAGCGGGGGGGTACAATGAGCAGTTCTTC. This encodes CASSQDLAGGYNEQFF.

This clonotype was seen more than once but under ten times. The CDR3 loop is CAISTGGGYGYTF. The CDR3 DNA reads as TGTGCCATCAGTACAGGGGGCGGATATGGCTACACCTTC. The chain couples TRBV10-3 to TRBJ1-2; 9 positions agree with TRBD1. The CDR3 contains 13 residues. CDR1 is ENHRY and CDR2 is SYGVKD in the germline V gene. The junction had 3 bases not matched to a gene; V was cut back by 5 bases and J by 5 bases.

This rearrangement joins TRBV7-6 to TRBJ1-3; D may be TRBD1 (6 bases). With 5 bases removed from V and 8 bases from J, the gap between germline ends came to 16 bases. This CDR3 is built from 14 residues. Germline V CDR1 and CDR2: SGHVS, FNYEAQ. The CDR3 coding sequence is TGTGCCAGCAGCCCCCAGGACAGCGGAGACACCATATATTTT. Translation: CASSPQDSGDTIYF.

The gene calls are TRBV20-1 and TRBJ1-2; 11 positions agree with TRBD1. From germline, CDR1 is DFQATT and CDR2 SNEGSKA (reference sequence). CDR3 length: 13 residues. V gave up 4 bases and J gave up 8 bases; unmatched junction bases: 6. The CDR3 here is CSATGQGGWGYTF. In DNA form, the CDR3 reads TGCAGTGCTACGGGACAGGGGGGCTGGGGCTACACCTTC.

This clonotype was observed a handful of times. The chain employs TRBV7-2 and TRBJ1-5, with D perhaps TRBD1 (5 bases). Germline assignment: CDR1 SGHTA and CDR2 FQGNSA. The CDR3 is made up of 15 amino acids. With 0 bases removed from V and 6 bases from J, the gap between germline ends came to 12 bases. CDR3 DNA: TGTGCCAGCAGCTTAGCAGGGGCGTTGAGTCAGCCCCAGCATTTT. It specifies CASSLAGALSQPQHF.

The genes are TRBV18 and TRBJ1-2, with a tentative D call TRBD1 (6 bases). The CDR3 covers 14 residues. Germline CDR1 and CDR2: KGHSH and LQKENI. V was cut by 3 bases and J by 4 bases, with 12 bases left in between. The CDR3: CASSPLQGPYGYTF. Written as DNA, the CDR3 is TGTGCCAGCTCACCCCTACAGGGACCCTATGGCTACACCTTC.

Comments on this clonotype: An end of the junction does not agree with germline; a read error may underlie this. The V gene is TRBV7-2, the J gene TRBJ1-6, with unresolved D. CDR3 length equals 13 residues. In germline, CDR1 is SGHTA, CDR2 FQGNSA. CDR3 bases: TGCGCCAGCAGCTTAGTGGTCGGGTTGGAGGTCCACTTT. It encodes CASSLVVGLEVHF.

The J gene is TRBJ2-1, the V gene TRBV6-6; TRBD2 matches 11 bases. Trimming removed 9 bases from V and 7 bases from J; junction bases left unmatched: 14. CDR3 size: 16 residues. CDR1 is MNHNY and CDR2 is SVGAGI in the germline V gene (reference sequence). CDR3 sequence (DNA): TGTGCCAGTAGCTTTAGCGGGGGGGCAATTGGGAATGAGCAGTTCTTC. It yields the protein CASSFSGGAIGNEQFF.

The chain has TRBV7-8 and TRBJ2-4; D not resolved. V shed 2 bases and J shed 3 bases, with 5 bases lying between them. Looked up from germline, CDR1 is SGHVS and CDR2 is FQNEAQ. CDR3 size: 13 residues. The CDR3 DNA is TGTGCCAGCAGCTTATCGGACAAAAACATTCAGTACTTC. As protein: CASSLSDKNIQYF.

Of note for this clonotype: The germline gene is not matched at one end of the junction; a read error may be the cause. The V and J genes are TRBV18 and TRBJ2-7; maybe TRBD2 (5 bases). Germline values: CDR1 KGHSH, CDR2 LQKENI. The CDR3 is 12 amino acids. CDR3 in DNA: TGTGCCAGCTCACCCTACGGATGGGAGCAGCACTTC. This translates into CASSPYGWEQHF.

This sequence joins TRBV5-1 and TRBJ2-1; D tentatively reads TRBD1 or TRBD2 (5 bases each). Trimming pared 3 bases from V and 8 bases from J, leaving 24 bases between. Germline V lookup: CDR1 SGHRS, CDR2 YFSETQ. This CDR3 contains 17 residues. This chain's CDR3 is CASSSGDGAGLYDEQFF. The CDR3, as DNA: TGCGCCAGCAGCTCTGGAGACGGGGCCGGTCTATATGATGAGCAGTTCTTC.

This rearrangement joins TRBV27 to TRBJ1-2, with 11 bases aligning to TRBD1. With 6 bases clipped from V and 4 bases from J, the junction kept 4 bases outside the gene matches. Germline CDR1 MNHEY, CDR2 SMNVEV (reference sequence). This CDR3 is built from 14 residues. The CDR3 loop is CASRRTGGPYGYTF. CDR3 bases: TGTGCCAGCAGGCGGACAGGGGGCCCCTATGGCTACACCTTC.

This clonotype was observed a handful of times. CDR3 nucleotide sequence: TGTGCCAGCAGCTTAGAGACAGGGAAAGAGACCCAGTACTTC. Translating gives CASSLETGKETQYF. The chain employs TRBV7-2 and TRBJ2-5; 7 nucleotides align to TRBD1. The germline V gene has CDR1 SGHTA and CDR2 FQGNSA. This CDR3 has 14 amino acids. With 1 base clipped from V and 3 bases from J, the junction kept 2 bases outside the gene matches. Full variable domain (outside the CDR3, taken from reference TRBV7-2 and TRBJ2-5): GAGVSQSPSNKVTEKGKDVELRCDPISGHTALYWYRQSLGQGLEFLIYFQGNSAPDKSGLPSDRFSAERTGGSVSTLTIQRTQQEDSAVYLCASSLETGKETQYFGPGTRLLVL.

This clonotype was seen more than once but under ten times. The chain employs TRBV20-1 and TRBJ2-4; 9 bases are shared with TRBD2. Germline V CDR1 and CDR2: DFQATT, SNEGSKA (reference sequence). This CDR3 has 16 amino acids. The trim removed 1 base at V and 1 base at J, leaving 5 bases unmatched. CDR3 loop: CSARVVAGDAKNIQYF. Written as DNA, the CDR3 is TGCAGTGCTAGAGTCGTAGCGGGGGATGCCAAAAACATTCAGTACTTC.

Concerning this clonotype itself: Since a much larger clone is just one base distant, this may be a read error. The chain links TRBV20-1 to TRBJ2-5; tentatively, D is TRBD2 (5 bases). CDR1 and CDR2 (germline): DFQATT, SNEGSKA (reference sequence). The CDR3 has 12 residues. The CDR3 coding sequence is TGCAGTGCGCGGACTGACAAAGAGATCCAGTACTTC. Translating gives CSARTDKEIQYF.

This clonotype was observed a few times. The chain employs TRBV10-3 and TRBJ1-1; D is possibly TRBD1 (5 bases). Germline V gene data show CDR1 as ENHRY and CDR2 as SYGVKD. V was shortened by 9 bases and J by 6 bases, with 20 bases between the two germline ends. The CDR3 covers 14 residues. The CDR3 nucleotides read TGTGCCATACGACGCGGCAGGGATGCCGCTGAAGCTTTCTTT. Encoded protein: CAIRRGRDAAEAFF.

This clonotype occurred once. The chain uses TRBV6-2 or TRBV6-3 and TRBJ2-1, with D perhaps TRBD2 (7 bases). V dropped 6 bases and J dropped 1 base, with 13 bases sitting between them. The CDR3 covers 15 residues. Germline assignment: CDR1 MNHEY and CDR2 SVGEGT. The CDR3 loop reads CASRKGGLSYNEQFF. Here the CDR3 DNA reads TGTGCCAGCAGAAAGGGGGGGCTTTCCTACAATGAGCAGTTCTTC.